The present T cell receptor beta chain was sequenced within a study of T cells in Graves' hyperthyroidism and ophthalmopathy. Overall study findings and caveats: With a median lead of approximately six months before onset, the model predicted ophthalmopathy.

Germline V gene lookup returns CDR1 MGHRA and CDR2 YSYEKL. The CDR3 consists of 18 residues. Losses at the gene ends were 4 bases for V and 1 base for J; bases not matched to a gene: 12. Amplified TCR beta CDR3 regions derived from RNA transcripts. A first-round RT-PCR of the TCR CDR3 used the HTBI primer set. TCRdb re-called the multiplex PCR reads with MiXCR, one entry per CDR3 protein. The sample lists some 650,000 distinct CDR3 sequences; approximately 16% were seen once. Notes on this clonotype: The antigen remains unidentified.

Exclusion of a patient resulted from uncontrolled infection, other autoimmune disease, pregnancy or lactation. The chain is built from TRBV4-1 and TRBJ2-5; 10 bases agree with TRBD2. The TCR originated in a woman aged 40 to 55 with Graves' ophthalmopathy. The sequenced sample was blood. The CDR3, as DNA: TGCGCCAGCAGCCGCGGAAGGCTACTAGCGGGGTCCCAAGAGACCCAGTACTTC. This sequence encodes CASSRGRLLAGSQETQYF.